This TCR beta chain was recovered during a study of early T cells in non-severe SARS-CoV-2 infection. Overall study context: The input, bulk RNA from unsorted whole blood, was sequenced, and chains were unpaired.

cDNA molecules, individually, were tagged with unique molecular identifiers. A single record per CDR3 protein comes from TCRdb applying MiXCR to the 5' RACE reads. The repertoire holds about 98,000 distinct CDR3 sequences, with under 15% as singletons. This clonotype came up a few times. What it binds is not known. CDR3 size: 17 residues. V was cut by 1 base and J by 6 bases, with 16 bases left in between. Germline V lookup: CDR1 MNHNY, CDR2 SVGAGI (reference sequence). General study results and limits: Matching against VDJdb likely underestimated virus-specific expansions, favoring anti-spike CD8.

This receptor was obtained from an adult who was a healthcare worker with PCR-confirmed SARS-CoV-2 infection or an uninfected control (not recorded which). The rearrangement joins TRBV6-6 to TRBJ1-6; TRBD1 might be the D (6 bases). Sequenced material: whole blood. CDR3 bases: TGTGCCAGCAGTTACTATGGGACACCCGAGGTTAATTCACCCCTCCACTTT. Translating gives CASSYYGTPEVNSPLHF.